Listed here are 9 T cell receptor beta chains from one sample, sequenced in a study of T cells after yellow fever vaccination. MiXCR, run by TCRdb on the 5' RACE reads, gives a single entry per CDR3 protein. The table includes hundreds of thousands of distinct CDR3 sequences, about 12% detected once. The sample in question was CD4+ T cells sorted from PBMCs, obtained 15 days after the yellow fever booster vaccination. These receptor sequences come from a man aged 18 to 35 who received the YFV17D yellow fever vaccine.

The rearrangement links TRBV25-1 to TRBJ1-2; TRBD1 agrees at 7 bases. The V gene's germline CDR1 is MGHDK and CDR2 SYGVNS. This CDR3 has 15 residues. V shed 4 bases, J shed 6 bases, and the junction held 11 bases outside the gene matches. This chain's CDR3 is CASSGAGGLLDGYTF. CDR3 sequence (DNA): TGTGCCAGCAGTGGGGCAGGGGGGTTGTTGGATGGCTACACCTTC.

About this clonotype itself: Mismatch with germline at one junction end may stem from a read error. The V gene is TRBV20-1, the J gene TRBJ2-3, with TRBD2 identical over 8 bases. Germline V lookup: CDR1 DFQATT, CDR2 SNEGSKA (reference sequence). This CDR3 is built from 14 residues. In nucleotides, the CDR3 is TGCAGTGATAGAAAAGCGGGGGTGGCAGATACGCAGTATTTT. The encoded protein is CSDRKAGVADTQYF.

The rearrangement links TRBV6-5 to TRBJ2-4; no firm D call. V lost 2 bases to trimming and J lost 6 bases, with 11 bases between them. This CDR3 comprises 14 residues. Germline V gives CDR1 MNHEY, CDR2 SVGAGI. The CDR3 DNA sequence: TGTGCCAGCAGTTACGGATACGAGATAAACATTCAGTACTTC. Translating gives CASSYGYEINIQYF.

This clonotype was counted between two and nine times. The V call is TRBV11-3, the J call TRBJ2-1, with TRBD2 matching over 8 bases. There are 17 residues in the CDR3. Germline V gene data show CDR1 as SGHNT and CDR2 as YENEEA. The ends lost 3 bases at V and 1 base at J; junction bases unmatched: 8. CDR3 nucleotides: TGTGCCAGCAGCTTCCAAGGACTAGCTGGATCCTACAATGAGCAGTTCTTC. It yields the protein CASSFQGLAGSYNEQFF.

This chain joins TRBV6-1 and TRBJ2-2; D call uncertain. Germline values: CDR1 MNHNS, CDR2 SASEGT. The CDR3 sequence is 15 residues long. The V end was cut by 8 bases, the J end by 6 bases, with 19 bases between. The CDR3 loop reads CASSLRLLLSGELFF. Here the CDR3 DNA reads TGTGCCAGCTCCCTCCGGCTTCTTCTGTCCGGGGAGCTGTTTTTT.

This clonotype appeared a few times. This chain's CDR3 is CASSLGTSGQPQHF. As DNA, the CDR3 is TGTGCCAGCAGTTTGGGGACTTCGGGCCAACCCCAGCATTTT. The chain employs TRBV27 and TRBJ1-5; D possibly corresponds to TRBD1 (5 bases). The CDR3 has 14 amino acids. Trimming took 3 bases from V and 10 from J, leaving 16 bases between them. The V gene's germline CDR1 is MNHEY and CDR2 SMNVEV (reference sequence).

This clonotype was recorded at least ten times. J is TRBJ1-3 and V is TRBV5-6; no reliable D call. Germline V lookup: CDR1 SGHDT, CDR2 YYEEEE. This CDR3 region has 14 residues. V lost 0 bases to trimming and J lost 0 bases, with 4 bases between them. The CDR3 DNA sequence: TGTGCCAGCAGCTTGGAGAGCTCTGGAAACACCATATATTTT. Encoded protein: CASSLESSGNTIYF.

In its sample, this clonotype was seen a few times. The rearrangement joins TRBV12-3 or TRBV12-4 to TRBJ2-5; D not certain. V lost 2 bases, J lost 7 bases, and 8 bases lay in between. This CDR3 has 12 residues. The CDR3 reads CASSLRFLTQYF. CDR3 DNA sequence: TGTGCCAGCAGTTTAAGGTTCCTGACCCAGTACTTC.

The chain couples TRBV30 to TRBJ1-1; possibly TRBD1 for D (6 bases). From germline, CDR1 is GTSNPN and CDR2 SVGIG (reference sequence). The CDR3 loop spans 14 amino acids. V lost 5 bases, J lost 1 base, and 14 bases lay in between. In DNA, the CDR3 is TGTGCCTGGGTAGCAGGGGCCTGGAACACTGAAGCTTTCTTT. Its protein is CAWVAGAWNTEAFF.